One sample yielded the 12 T cell receptor beta chains listed below, sequenced in a study of T cells in Graves' hyperthyroidism and ophthalmopathy. The source material, RNA transcripts, was used to amplify TCR beta CDR3 regions. Using the HTBI primer set, a first-round RT-PCR was run on the TCR CDR3. TCRdb re-derived calls from the multiplex PCR reads in MiXCR, one entry per CDR3 protein. The table shows fewer than 550,000 distinct CDR3 sequences, with around 14% occurring only once. Input material: blood. The receptors were sampled from a woman between 18 and 29 years old with Graves' hyperthyroidism.

This clonotype was seen only a few times. J is TRBJ1-6 and V is TRBV28; 10 bases align to TRBD1. The CDR3 consists of 18 residues. Germline V gene data show CDR1 as MDHEN and CDR2 as SYDVKM. After removal of 5 bases from V and 2 bases from J, the junction contained 9 bases not matched to a gene. This CDR3 reads CASSPGQGISAYNSPLHF. The CDR3 bases are TGTGCCAGCAGTCCGGGACAGGGGATTAGCGCCTATAATTCACCCCTCCACTTT. The full variable domain, with the rest looked up from reference TRBV28 and TRBJ1-6, is DVKVTQSSRYLVKRTGEKVFLECVQDMDHENMFWYRQDPGLGLRLIYFSYDVKMKEKGDIPEGYSVSREKKERFSLILESASTNQTSMYLCASSPGQGISAYNSPLHFGNGTRLTVT.

The gene calls are TRBV28 and TRBJ2-7; D gene uncertain. Germline V gives CDR1 MDHEN, CDR2 SYDVKM. V lost 5 bases to trimming and J lost 0 bases, with 5 bases between them. CDR3 size: 12 residues. CDR3 coding DNA: TGTGCCAGCAGTGAGACCTCCTACGAGCAGTACTTC. Its protein is CASSETSYEQYF.

The J gene is TRBJ2-5, the V gene TRBV7-8, with 8 bases aligning to TRBD1. Unmatched junction bases numbered 5, after V lost 4 bases and J lost 4 bases. Germline V gives CDR1 SGHVS, CDR2 FQNEAQ. The CDR3 length is 14 residues. The DNA for the CDR3 is TGTGCCAGCAGCTCCTCGGACAGGGCAGAGACCCAGTACTTC. Protein: CASSSSDRAETQYF. The whole variable domain, filled in from reference TRBV7-8 and TRBJ2-5, reads GAGVSQSPRYKVAKRGQDVALRCDPISGHVSLFWYQQALGQGPEFLTYFQNEAQLDKSGLPSDRFFAERPEGSVSTLKIQRTQQEDSAVYLCASSSSDRAETQYFGPGTRLLVL.

The sample holds many counts of this clonotype. The V call is TRBV7-2, the J call TRBJ2-4, with D possibly matching TRBD2 (6 bases). Germline CDR1 and CDR2: SGHTA and FQGNSA. The CDR3 totals 16 residues. V was shortened by 1 base and J by 4 bases, with 14 bases between the two germline ends. The CDR3 reads CASSLGRAREKNIQYF. The CDR3 DNA reads TGTGCCAGCAGCTTAGGACGGGCCCGGGAGAAAAACATTCAGTACTTC.

J is TRBJ2-5 and V is TRBV15, with D tentatively TRBD1 (6 bases). With 5 bases removed from V and 2 bases from J, the gap between germline ends came to 18 bases. The CDR3 consists of 16 residues. The germline CDR1 and CDR2 sequences are LNHNV and YYDKDF (reference sequence). CDR3 nucleotide sequence: TGTGCCACCAGCGGCGGACAGCGAAAGGCTCAAGAGACCCAGTACTTC. Protein product: CATSGGQRKAQETQYF.

In this sample, this clonotype turned up many times. The chain combines TRBV4-1 with TRBJ2-1, with 8 bases identical to TRBD1. The CDR3 has 16 residues. Germline trimming cut 3 bases from V and 3 bases from J; bases unmatched to any gene: 7. The germline gives CDR1 MGHRA, CDR2 YSYEKL. The CDR3 bases are TGCGCCAGCAGCCATCTTCGGACAGGGCTCTACAATGAGCAGTTCTTC. It specifies CASSHLRTGLYNEQFF.

This clonotype was observed a few times. The chain is built from TRBV6-4 and TRBJ2-3; the D gene is possibly TRBD1 (7 bases). This CDR3 is built from 14 residues. The V and J ends lost 6 bases and 0 bases respectively, with 10 bases between them. Germline-derived CDR1 and CDR2 are MRHNA and SNTAGT. Here the CDR3 reads CASSQGGSTDTQYF. The CDR3 DNA reads as TGTGCCAGCAGCCAGGGGGGAAGCACAGATACGCAGTATTTT.

This clonotype was counted ten times or more. V is TRBV6-2 or TRBV6-3 and J is TRBJ2-7, with D possibly matching TRBD1 (6 bases). Per germline, CDR1 MNHEY and CDR2 SVGEGT. The ends were cut back, 6 bases at V and 0 bases at J, with 18 bases in the middle. The CDR3 has 16 amino acids. DNA of the CDR3: TGTGCCAGCAGCCTAACAGGGTTTTTCCCCTCCTACGAGCAGTACTTC. Amino acids: CASSLTGFFPSYEQYF.

This clonotype was observed a few times. V and J are TRBV9 and TRBJ2-7; 8 bases are shared with TRBD2. The V gene end was trimmed by 3 bases and the J gene end by 2 bases; junction bases not matched to a gene: 4. This CDR3 contains 14 residues. Germline values: CDR1 SGDLS, CDR2 YYNGEE. For the CDR3, the DNA is TGTGCCAGCAGCGGGGGACTAGGAACCTACGAGCAGTACTTC. Translation: CASSGGLGTYEQYF.

There are many counts of this clonotype. The chain uses TRBV19 and TRBJ2-1; 13 nucleotides line up with TRBD2. This CDR3 spans 20 amino acids. Germline loops: CDR1 LNHDA, CDR2 SQIVND (reference sequence). V gave up 4 bases and J gave up 2 bases; unmatched junction bases: 14. The CDR3 loop reads CASSSAGTSGIFLPYNEQFF. In nucleotides, the CDR3 is TGTGCCAGTAGTAGCGCCGGGACTAGCGGGATTTTCCTCCCCTACAATGAGCAGTTCTTC.

This clonotype occurred a few times. This may be a read error, as it is one base from a much larger clone. This chain links TRBV19 with TRBJ1-3; no firm D call. The germline V gene encodes CDR1 LNHDA and CDR2 SQIVND (reference sequence). The CDR3 is made up of 13 amino acids. This chain's CDR3 is CGTRQTSGNTIYF. CDR3 in DNA: TGTGGCACCCGGCAGACCTCTGGAAACACCATATATTTT.

This clonotype showed up just a few times. The chain joins TRBV7-9 to TRBJ2-5, with D maybe TRBD1 (5 bases). The V and J ends lost 5 bases and 5 bases respectively, with 15 bases between them. This CDR3 has 14 residues. The V gene's germline CDR1 is SEHNR and CDR2 FQNEAQ (reference sequence). CDR3 DNA sequence: TGTGCCAGCAGCCCCCGACAGTTGGAGGAGACCCAGTACTTC. Encoded protein: CASSPRQLEETQYF.